Shown below are 23 T cell receptor beta chains from a single sample sequenced in a study of shared clonotypes between healthy human individuals. Data came from immunoSEQ multiplex PCR; TCRdb stores just in-frame clones and leaves some out. Of over a million clones listed, 65% to 80% were seen once; the top ten hold roughly 1.4%. The specimen sequenced was memory CD4+ T cells sorted from blood. Documented subset: CD45RA-negative fraction. Receptors were obtained from a young man in good health.

J is TRBJ1-1 and V is TRBV4-3; D not resolved. The CDR3 spans 14 residues. V was clipped by 1 base and J by 4 bases, with 10 bases between them. Germline V gives CDR1 LGHNA, CDR2 YSLEER. CDR3 loop: CASSQGPASTEAFF. The CDR3 DNA reads as TGCGCCAGCAGCCAAGGGCCGGCAAGCACTGAAGCTTTCTTT.

J is TRBJ2-7 and V is TRBV12-5, with TRBD2 identical over 7 bases. The germline gives CDR1 LGHNT, CDR2 FRNRAP. The CDR3 loop spans 16 amino acids. Losses at the gene ends were 0 bases for V and 3 bases for J; bases not matched to a gene: 8. CDR3 in amino acids: CASGLVRPGEGYEQYF. The CDR3 DNA follows: TGTGCTAGTGGTTTGGTACGACCGGGGGAGGGCTACGAGCAGTACTTC.

This chain uses TRBV10-3 with TRBJ2-6; D gene unclear. Germline values: CDR1 ENHRY, CDR2 SYGVKD. The CDR3 is made up of 15 amino acids. V dropped 4 bases and J dropped 0 bases, with 7 bases sitting between them. CDR3 DNA: TGTGCCATCAGTGCTGTCGGCTCTGGGGCCAACGTCCTGACTTTC. Translated: CAISAVGSGANVLTF.

This clone was detected a few times. The chain couples TRBV18 to TRBJ1-1; D remains unclear. This CDR3 comprises 15 residues. Looked up from germline, CDR1 is KGHSH and CDR2 is LQKENI. V lost 2 bases and J 6 bases, leaving 16 bases between the germline ends. CDR3 bases: TGTGCCAGCTCACCAAGGGAGATGATGGGTCCTGAAGCTTTCTTT. Amino acids: CASSPREMMGPEAFF.

This clone has at least ten counts. V gene TRBV5-4 combines with J gene TRBJ2-7; 7 bases fit TRBD1. CDR1 SGHNT and CDR2 YYREEE come from the germline V gene (reference sequence). V shed 4 bases, J shed 6 bases, and the junction held 10 bases outside the gene matches. The CDR3 extends over 14 amino acids. The CDR3 DNA is TGTGCCAGCAGCGAGGTGGGGGACAGTTCCGAGCAGTACTTC. Translating it yields CASSEVGDSSEQYF.

The chain joins TRBV14 to TRBJ2-2; D call uncertain. Germline values: CDR1 SGHDN, CDR2 FVKESK. The ends were cut back, 4 bases at V and 7 bases at J, with 10 bases in the middle. The CDR3 loop spans 13 amino acids. The CDR3 loop reads CASSPAVYGELFF. The DNA of the CDR3 is TGTGCCAGCAGCCCCGCGGTTTACGGGGAGCTGTTTTTT. The whole variable domain, remainder taken from reference TRBV14 and TRBJ2-2, is EAGVTQFPSHSVIEKGQTVTLRCDPISGHDNLYWYRRVMGKEIKFLLHFVKESKQDESGMPNNRFLAERTGGTYSTLKVQPAELEDSGVYFCASSPAVYGELFFGEGSRLTVL.

This clone appeared a few times. The chain carries TRBV7-6 and TRBJ1-5; 7 bases are a match to TRBD1. V lost 1 base, J lost 2 bases, and 2 bases stayed unmatched. The CDR3 loop spans 15 amino acids. CDR1 SGHVS and CDR2 FNYEAQ come from the germline V gene. The chain's CDR3 is CASSLGTGGNQPQHF. As DNA, the CDR3 is TGTGCCAGCAGCTTAGGGACAGGTGGCAATCAGCCCCAGCATTTT.

V usage is TRBV2 and J usage is TRBJ2-7, with a possible D match to TRBD1 (5 bases). Germline V lookup: CDR1 SNHLY, CDR2 FYNNEI. The ends were cut back, 6 bases at V and 4 bases at J, with 16 bases in the middle. The CDR3 runs 14 residues. DNA for the CDR3: TGTGCCAGCAGGCGGCAGGGATCTTTTTACGAGCAGTACTTC. Encoded protein: CASRRQGSFYEQYF.

This clone was found once. The chain has TRBV18 and TRBJ2-7; no reliable D call. The CDR3 contains 14 residues. Germline-derived CDR1 and CDR2 are KGHSH and LQKENI. Trimming cost V 3 bases and J 7 bases, with 16 bases left between them. The CDR3 nucleotides read TGTGCCAGCTCACCCGCATCTAGTGGGCGGGAGCAGTACTTC. Its protein product is CASSPASSGREQYF.

The V call is TRBV10-2, the J call TRBJ1-3, with a weak D call TRBD1 (5 bases). This CDR3 has 13 amino acids. Deletions cut 6 bases from V and 4 bases from J, with 10 bases between. Per the germline V gene, CDR1 is WSHSY and CDR2 is SAAADI. CDR3 sequence: CASRAGPGNTIYF. As DNA, the CDR3 is TGCGCCAGCAGAGCAGGGCCGGGAAACACCATATATTTT.

This clone was counted a few times. CDR3 protein: CASSFGSDTEAFF. CDR3 nucleotide sequence: TGTGCCAGCAGCTTTGGGTCGGACACTGAAGCTTTCTTT. This sequence joins TRBV7-9 and TRBJ1-1; D not certain. The CDR3 is made up of 13 amino acids. The germline V and J ends were trimmed by 3 bases and 3 bases, with 8 bases remaining between them. Germline V CDR1 and CDR2: SEHNR, FQNEAQ (reference sequence).

The chain employs TRBV5-1 and TRBJ2-2, with 7 bases lining up with TRBD1. Germline CDR1 and CDR2: SGHRS and YFSETQ. Losses at the gene ends were 1 base for V and 1 base for J; bases not matched to a gene: 4. The CDR3 runs to 16 residues. The CDR3 is CASSLWAGGNTGELFF. CDR3 nucleotides: TGCGCCAGCAGCTTGTGGGCAGGGGGGAACACCGGGGAGCTGTTTTTT. Using reference TRBV5-1 and TRBJ2-2 for the parts outside the CDR3, the full variable domain is KAGVTQTPRYLIKTRGQQVTLSCSPISGHRSVSWYQQTPGQGLQFLFEYFSETQRNKGNFPGRFSGRQFSNSRSEMNVSTLELGDSALYLCASSLWAGGNTGELFFGEGSRLTVL.

The CDR3 nucleotides read TGTGCCAGCAGGAGGGGCCCCGGGGAGCTGTTTTTT. Its protein is CASRRGPGELFF. This chain links TRBV7-2 with TRBJ2-2, with D tentatively TRBD1 or TRBD2 (5 bases each). The CDR3 consists of 12 residues. V lost 6 bases, J lost 6 bases, and 8 bases lay in between. From germline, CDR1 is SGHTA and CDR2 FQGNSA.

J is TRBJ2-7 and V is TRBV28, with TRBD1 identical over 9 bases. The V and J ends lost 2 bases and 9 bases, in that order; junction bases with no gene match: 11. The CDR3 totals 15 residues. From germline, CDR1 is MDHEN and CDR2 SYDVKM. CDR3 bases: TGTGCCAGCAGTTTAGGGTTGGACAGGGGCTCCAGGCAGTACTTC. As protein: CASSLGLDRGSRQYF. Together with reference TRBV28 and TRBJ2-7, the CDR3 gives the full variable domain: DVKVTQSSRYLVKRTGEKVFLECVQDMDHENMFWYRQDPGLGLRLIYFSYDVKMKEKGDIPEGYSVSREKKERFSLILESASTNQTSMYLCASSLGLDRGSRQYFGPGTRLTVT.

The chain recombines TRBV4-1 with TRBJ2-7; TRBD1 might be the D (5 bases). Trimming removed 0 bases from V and 2 bases from J, with 20 bases in between. This CDR3 contains 18 residues. Germline loops: CDR1 MGHRA, CDR2 YSYEKL. The CDR3 protein is CASSQETVRTQLTYEQYF. Written as DNA, the CDR3 is TGCGCCAGCAGCCAAGAAACGGTTCGGACACAGCTTACCTACGAGCAGTACTTC.

This chain uses TRBV5-1 with TRBJ1-1; D not resolved. The CDR3 totals 15 residues. The V and J ends lost 0 bases and 11 bases respectively, with 20 bases between them. Germline V gene data show CDR1 as SGHRS and CDR2 as YFSETQ. Written as DNA, the CDR3 is TGCGCCAGCAGCTTGGAAACCCAGAGGCATGTCAGGGCTTTCTTT. Protein product: CASSLETQRHVRAFF.

The rearrangement links TRBV7-3 to TRBJ2-5; 9 bases are a match to TRBD2. V gave up 8 bases and J gave up 5 bases; unmatched junction bases: 6. The CDR3 contains 13 residues. Germline-derived CDR1 and CDR2 are SGHTA and FQGTGA. CDR3 in amino acids: CASSTGTSETQYF. The CDR3 DNA sequence: TGTGCCAGCTCTACCGGGACTAGCGAGACCCAGTACTTC.

The chain combines TRBV29-1 with TRBJ1-2; 7 bases align to TRBD1. The length of the CDR3 is 13 residues. Germline loops: CDR1 SQVTM, CDR2 ANQGSEA. The V segment lost 4 bases and the J segment 6 bases; nucleotides outside the gene matches: 8. The DNA for the CDR3 is TGCAGCGTTGCCAAACAGGGGCACAATGGCTACACCTTC. Protein product: CSVAKQGHNGYTF.

The chain couples TRBV6-6 to TRBJ1-1; unclear D gene. The V and J ends lost 6 bases and 1 base respectively, with 9 bases between them. Germline loops: CDR1 MNHNY, CDR2 SVGAGI (reference sequence). The CDR3 is 13 amino acids. The DNA for the CDR3 is TGTGCCAGCAGGACCTGGGGGAACACTGAAGCTTTCTTT. Protein product: CASRTWGNTEAFF.

This clone was recorded a few times. V usage is TRBV18 and J usage is TRBJ1-3; D not certain. Germline assignment: CDR1 KGHSH and CDR2 LQKENI. V gave up 4 bases and J gave up 6 bases, with 4 bases separating them. There are 11 residues in the CDR3. The CDR3 here is CASSQENTIYF. The CDR3 DNA reads TGTGCCAGCTCACAAGAAAACACCATATATTTT.

V is TRBV6-5 and J is TRBJ2-3, with TRBD2 matching over 7 bases. CDR3 length: 15 residues. Trimming at V came to 5 bases and at J to 1 base, leaving 6 bases not matched to a gene. CDR1 and CDR2 (germline): MNHEY, SVGAGI. The CDR3 loop reads CASSPGGRGTDTQYF. CDR3 DNA: TGTGCCAGCAGTCCCGGAGGGAGGGGCACAGATACGCAGTATTTT.

The rearrangement joins TRBV6-1 to TRBJ2-4, with 8 bases matching TRBD2. The CDR3 covers 14 residues. Per germline, CDR1 MNHNS and CDR2 SASEGT. V trimming: 7 bases; J trimming: 1 base; junction bases outside the gene matches: 3. CDR3 amino acids: CASIGGGAKNIQYF. The CDR3, as DNA: TGTGCCAGCATTGGCGGGGGGGCCAAAAACATTCAGTACTTC.

This clone was detected a few times. This chain connects TRBV5-1 to TRBJ1-3, with 7 bases matching TRBD1. V trimming: 7 bases; J trimming: 2 bases; junction bases outside the gene matches: 3. Germline V lookup: CDR1 SGHRS, CDR2 YFSETQ. This CDR3 region has 13 residues. CDR3 in amino acids: CASATGTGNTIYF. CDR3 DNA sequence: TGCGCCAGCGCGACAGGGACTGGAAACACCATATATTTT.